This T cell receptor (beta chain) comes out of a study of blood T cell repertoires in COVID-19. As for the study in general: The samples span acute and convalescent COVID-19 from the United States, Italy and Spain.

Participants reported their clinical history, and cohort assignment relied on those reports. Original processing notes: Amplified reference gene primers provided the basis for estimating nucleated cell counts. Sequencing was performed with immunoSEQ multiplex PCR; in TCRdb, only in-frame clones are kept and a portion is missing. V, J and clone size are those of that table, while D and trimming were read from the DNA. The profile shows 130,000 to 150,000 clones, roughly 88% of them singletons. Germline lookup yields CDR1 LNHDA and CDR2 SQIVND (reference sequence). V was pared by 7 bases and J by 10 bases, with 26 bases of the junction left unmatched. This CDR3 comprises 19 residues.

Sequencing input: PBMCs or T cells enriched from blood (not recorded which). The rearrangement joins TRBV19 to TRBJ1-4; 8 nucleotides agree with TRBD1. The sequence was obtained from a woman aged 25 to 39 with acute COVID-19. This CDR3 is CASTQDARDRRTVSGKLFF. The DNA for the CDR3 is TGTGCCAGTACCCAAGACGCGAGGGACAGGCGAACTGTGAGTGGAAAACTGTTTTTT.